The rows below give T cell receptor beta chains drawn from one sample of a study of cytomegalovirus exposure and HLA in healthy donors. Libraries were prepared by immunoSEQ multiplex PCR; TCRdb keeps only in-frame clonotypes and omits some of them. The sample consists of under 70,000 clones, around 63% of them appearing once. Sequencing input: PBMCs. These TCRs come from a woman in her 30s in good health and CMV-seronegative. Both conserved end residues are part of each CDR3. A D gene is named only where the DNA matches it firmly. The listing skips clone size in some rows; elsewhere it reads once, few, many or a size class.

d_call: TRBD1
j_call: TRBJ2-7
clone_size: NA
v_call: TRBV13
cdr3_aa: CASSFLGQNYEQYF
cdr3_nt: TGTGCCAGCAGCTTTCTGGGACAGAACTACGAGCAGTACTTC

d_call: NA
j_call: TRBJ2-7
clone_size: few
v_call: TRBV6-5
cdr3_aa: CASRATGPYEQYF
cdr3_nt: TGTGCCAGCAGAGCTACAGGGCCCTACGAGCAGTACTTC

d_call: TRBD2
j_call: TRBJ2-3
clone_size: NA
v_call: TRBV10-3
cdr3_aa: CATDVGLSGGAGTDTQYF
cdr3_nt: TGTGCCACGGATGTAGGCCTTAGCGGGGGGGCAGGCACAGATACGCAGTATTTT

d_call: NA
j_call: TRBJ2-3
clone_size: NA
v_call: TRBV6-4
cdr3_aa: CASRLVSDTQYF
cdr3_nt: TGTGCCAGCAGACTAGTTTCCGATACGCAGTATTTT

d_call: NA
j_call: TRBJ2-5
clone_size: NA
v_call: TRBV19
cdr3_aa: CASSMAGKDQETQYF
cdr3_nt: TGTGCCAGTAGTATGGCGGGTAAGGACCAAGAGACCCAGTACTTC

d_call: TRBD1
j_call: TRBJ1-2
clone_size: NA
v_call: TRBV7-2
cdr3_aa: CASSPLGQGRDGYTF
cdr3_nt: TGTGCCAGCAGCCCGCTCGGACAGGGGAGGGATGGCTACACCTTC

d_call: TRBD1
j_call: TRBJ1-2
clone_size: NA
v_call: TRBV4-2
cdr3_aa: CASSAGQVANYGYTF
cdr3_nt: TGTGCCAGCAGCGCGGGACAGGTAGCTAACTATGGCTACACCTTC

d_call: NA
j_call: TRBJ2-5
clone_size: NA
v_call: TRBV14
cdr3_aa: CASSQDLSSARVQETQYF
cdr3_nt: TGTGCCAGCAGCCAAGATCTTAGTTCGGCGCGGGTCCAAGAGACCCAGTACTTC

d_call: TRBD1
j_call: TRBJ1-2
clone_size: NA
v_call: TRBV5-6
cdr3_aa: CASSSDNRDSGYTF
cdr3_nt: TGTGCCAGCAGCTCCGACAATCGGGACAGTGGCTACACCTTC

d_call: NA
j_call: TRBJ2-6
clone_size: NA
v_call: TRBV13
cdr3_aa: CASTLGSSGANVLTF
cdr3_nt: TGTGCCAGCACCCTCGGTAGCTCTGGGGCCAACGTCCTGACTTTC

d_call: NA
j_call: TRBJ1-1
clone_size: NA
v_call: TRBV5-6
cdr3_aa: CANSSNRGGGGGTEAFF
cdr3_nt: TGTGCCAACAGCTCTAACCGGGGGGGAGGGGGGGGCACTGAAGCTTTCTTT

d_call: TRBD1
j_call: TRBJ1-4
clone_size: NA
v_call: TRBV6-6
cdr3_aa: CASSYVGQGGEKLFF
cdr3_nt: TGTGCCAGCAGTTACGTAGGACAGGGGGGGGAAAAACTGTTTTTT

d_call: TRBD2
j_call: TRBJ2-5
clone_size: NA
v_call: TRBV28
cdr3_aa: CASSRGGTLETQYF
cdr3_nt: TGTGCCAGCAGTCGGGGGGGAACTTTGGAGACCCAGTACTTC

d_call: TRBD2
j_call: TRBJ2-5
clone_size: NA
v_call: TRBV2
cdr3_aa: CASSGGLAGGQGWETQYF
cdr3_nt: TGTGCCAGCAGTGGAGGACTAGCGGGGGGCCAGGGCTGGGAGACCCAGTACTTC

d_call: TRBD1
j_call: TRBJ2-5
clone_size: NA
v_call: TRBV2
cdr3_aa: CASSEDGGDRQETQYF
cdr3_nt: TGTGCCAGCAGTGAAGATGGCGGGGACAGGCAAGAGACCCAGTACTTC

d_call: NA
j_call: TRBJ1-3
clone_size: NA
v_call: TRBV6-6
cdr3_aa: CASSYVWGTVGNTIYF
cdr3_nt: TGTGCCAGCAGTTACGTTTGGGGCACGGTTGGAAACACCATATATTTT